This TCR beta chain was identified in a study of cytomegalovirus exposure and HLA in healthy donors. The wider study: Early released data had approximately 86 million unique TCRs, all coming from HLA-typed donors. Points from the study as a whole: Rare sequences made up most TCRs, while some public TCRs were found in many donors.

CDR3 length equals 14 residues. Unmatched junction bases numbered 5, after V lost 7 bases and J lost 5 bases. CDR1 and CDR2 (germline): SNHLY, FYNNEI. As regards this clone: Its antigen is as yet unknown.

The study ran its PCR with 60 Vbeta and 13 Jbeta primers. As processed by the authors: About 12 million shared chains were among the about 80 million unique TCR beta chains that a later analysis counted. Using immunoSEQ multiplex PCR, the repertoire was profiled, and TCRdb retains in-frame clones only, with some absent. V and J calls plus clone size are reproduced from that table; the DNA served to infer D and trimming. This sample has about 160,000 clones, with under 70% found just once. V gene TRBV2 combines with J gene TRBJ1-4, with TRBD1 matching 9 bases. This TCR derives from a woman between 40 and 50 years old in good health and CMV-seropositive. Sample: PBMCs. The CDR3 DNA is TGTGCCAGCACCGACAGGGGGGGGAATGAAAAACTGTTTTTT. It yields the protein CASTDRGGNEKLFF.